This T cell receptor beta chain came from a study of OX40 agonist ivuxolimab in advanced cancers. Study overall: Partial responses occurred in three patients (one hepatocellular carcinoma, two cutaneous melanoma).

Points from the study as a whole: The specificity for antigen of the expanded peripheral T cells was not determined.

With autoimmune disease history or systemic immunosuppression, patients were excluded. Baseline was the first blood sampling point, followed by cycle 4 day 1 and cycle 7 day 1. This clone was seen a single time. Its target is unknown. Profiled with immunoSEQ multiplex PCR; TCRdb holds only in-frame clones, not every one. The data show some 51,000 clones, with around 90% seen just once and around 50% held by the top ten. The CDR3 runs 12 residues. V was trimmed by 1 base and J by 6 bases, leaving 5 bases between them. Germline loops: CDR1 SGHNT, CDR2 YYREEE (reference sequence). Specimen: CD4+ or CD8+ T cells sorted from blood, collected in a trial of the OX40 agonist ivuxolimab. The receptor was isolated from an adult with an advanced solid tumor such as melanoma, head and neck, liver or kidney cancer. The J gene is TRBJ2-1, the V gene TRBV5-4; no reliable D call. CDR3: CASSLSGNEQFF. DNA for the CDR3: TGTGCCAGCAGCTTGTCCGGCAATGAGCAGTTCTTC.